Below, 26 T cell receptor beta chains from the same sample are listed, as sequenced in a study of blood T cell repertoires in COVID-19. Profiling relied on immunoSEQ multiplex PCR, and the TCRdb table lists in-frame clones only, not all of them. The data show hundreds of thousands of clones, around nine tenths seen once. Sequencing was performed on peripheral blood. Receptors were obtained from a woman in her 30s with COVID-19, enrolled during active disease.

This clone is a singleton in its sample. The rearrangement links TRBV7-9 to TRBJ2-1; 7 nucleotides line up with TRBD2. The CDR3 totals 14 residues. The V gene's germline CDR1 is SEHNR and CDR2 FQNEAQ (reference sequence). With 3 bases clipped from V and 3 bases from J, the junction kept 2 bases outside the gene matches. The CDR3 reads CASSLGLNYNEQFF. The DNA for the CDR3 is TGTGCCAGCAGCTTGGGACTAAACTACAATGAGCAGTTCTTC.

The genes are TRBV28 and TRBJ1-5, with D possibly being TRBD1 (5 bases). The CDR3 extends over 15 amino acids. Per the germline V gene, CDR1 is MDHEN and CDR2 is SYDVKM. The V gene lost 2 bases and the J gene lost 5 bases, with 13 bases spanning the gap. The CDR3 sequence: CASSLGGGRDQPQHF. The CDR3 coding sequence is TGTGCCAGCAGTTTAGGGGGGGGAAGGGATCAGCCCCAGCATTTT.

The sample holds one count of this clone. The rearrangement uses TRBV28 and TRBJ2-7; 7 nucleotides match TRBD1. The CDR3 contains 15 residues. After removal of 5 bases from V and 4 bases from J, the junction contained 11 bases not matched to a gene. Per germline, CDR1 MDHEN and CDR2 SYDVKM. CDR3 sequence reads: CASSPPTGRIYEQYF. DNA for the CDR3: TGTGCCAGCAGTCCCCCGACAGGGCGGATTTACGAGCAGTACTTC.

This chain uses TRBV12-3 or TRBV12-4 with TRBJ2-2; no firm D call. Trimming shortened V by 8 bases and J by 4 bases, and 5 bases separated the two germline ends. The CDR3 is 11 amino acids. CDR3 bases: TGTGCCAGCTACAGCACCGGGGAGCTGTTTTTT. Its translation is CASYSTGELFF.

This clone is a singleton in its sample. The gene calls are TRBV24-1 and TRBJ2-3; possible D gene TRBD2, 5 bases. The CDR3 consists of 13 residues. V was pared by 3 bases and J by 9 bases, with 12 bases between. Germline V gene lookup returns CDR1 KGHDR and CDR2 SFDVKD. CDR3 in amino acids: CATSDPGLGTQYF. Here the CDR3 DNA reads TGTGCCACCAGTGATCCAGGACTGGGCACGCAGTATTTT.

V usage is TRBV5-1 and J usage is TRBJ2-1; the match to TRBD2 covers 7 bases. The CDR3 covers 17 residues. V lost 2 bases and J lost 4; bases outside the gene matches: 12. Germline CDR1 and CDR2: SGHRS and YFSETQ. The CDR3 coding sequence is TGCGCCAGCAGCTTCTCGCTAGCGGAGGTAACTTACAATGAGCAGTTCTTC. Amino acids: CASSFSLAEVTYNEQFF.

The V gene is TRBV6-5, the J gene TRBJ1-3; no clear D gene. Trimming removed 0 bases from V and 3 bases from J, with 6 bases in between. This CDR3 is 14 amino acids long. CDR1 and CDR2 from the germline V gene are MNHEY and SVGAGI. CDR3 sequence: CASSYSRDGNTIYF. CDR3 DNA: TGTGCCAGCAGTTACTCACGGGATGGAAACACCATATATTTT.

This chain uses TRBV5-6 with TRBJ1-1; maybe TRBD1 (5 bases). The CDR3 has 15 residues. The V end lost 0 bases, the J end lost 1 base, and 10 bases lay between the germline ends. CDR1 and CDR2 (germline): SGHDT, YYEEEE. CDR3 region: CASSLVGVRNTEAFF. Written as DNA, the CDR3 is TGTGCCAGCAGCTTGGTAGGGGTGAGGAACACTGAAGCTTTCTTT.

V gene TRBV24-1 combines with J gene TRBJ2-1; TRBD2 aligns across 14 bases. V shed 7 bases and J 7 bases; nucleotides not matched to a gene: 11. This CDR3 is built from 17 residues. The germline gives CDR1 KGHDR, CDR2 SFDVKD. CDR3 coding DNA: TGTGCCACCAGCACTCCCTCCGGGACTAGCGGGAGTAATGAGCAGTTCTTC. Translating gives CATSTPSGTSGSNEQFF.

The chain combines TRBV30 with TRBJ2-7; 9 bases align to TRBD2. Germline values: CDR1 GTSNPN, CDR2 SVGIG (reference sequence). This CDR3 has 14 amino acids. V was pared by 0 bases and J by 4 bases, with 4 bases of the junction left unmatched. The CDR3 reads CAWSVGGRGYEQYF. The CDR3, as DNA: TGTGCCTGGAGTGTCGGCGGGAGGGGATACGAGCAGTACTTC. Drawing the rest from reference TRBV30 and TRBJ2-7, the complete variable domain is SQTIHQWPATLVQPVGSPLSLECTVEGTSNPNLYWYRQAAGRGLQLLFYSVGIGQISSEVPQNLSASRPQDRQFILSSKKLLLSDSGFYLCAWSVGGRGYEQYFGPGTRLTVT.

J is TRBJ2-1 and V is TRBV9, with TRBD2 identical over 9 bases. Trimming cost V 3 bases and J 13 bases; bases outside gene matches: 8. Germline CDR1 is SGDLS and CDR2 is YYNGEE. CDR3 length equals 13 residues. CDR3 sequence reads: CASSAASGKGQFF. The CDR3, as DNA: TGTGCCAGCAGCGCCGCTAGCGGGAAGGGTCAGTTCTTC.

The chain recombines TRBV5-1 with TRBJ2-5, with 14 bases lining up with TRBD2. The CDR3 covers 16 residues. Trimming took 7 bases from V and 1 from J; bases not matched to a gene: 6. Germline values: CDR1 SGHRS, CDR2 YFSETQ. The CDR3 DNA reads TGCGCCAGCGGACGACTAGCGGGAGGGATCCAAGAGACCCAGTACTTC. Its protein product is CASGRLAGGIQETQYF.

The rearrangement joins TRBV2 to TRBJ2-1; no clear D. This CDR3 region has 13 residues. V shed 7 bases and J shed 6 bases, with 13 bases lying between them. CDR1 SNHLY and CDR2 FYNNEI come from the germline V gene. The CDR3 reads CASTDLRLNEQFF. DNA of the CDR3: TGTGCCAGCACCGACTTAAGACTCAATGAGCAGTTCTTC.

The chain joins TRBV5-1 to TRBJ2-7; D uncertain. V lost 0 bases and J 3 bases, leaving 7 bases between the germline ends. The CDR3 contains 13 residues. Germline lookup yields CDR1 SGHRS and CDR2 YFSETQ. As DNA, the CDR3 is TGCGCCAGCAGCTTGGCCCCAGTCTACGAGCAGTACTTC. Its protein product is CASSLAPVYEQYF.

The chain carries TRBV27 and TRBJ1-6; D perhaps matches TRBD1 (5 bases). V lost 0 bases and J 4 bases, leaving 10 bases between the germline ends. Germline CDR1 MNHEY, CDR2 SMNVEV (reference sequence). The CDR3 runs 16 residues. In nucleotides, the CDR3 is TGTGCCAGCAGTTTATCGACCGGACAATATAATTCACCCCTCCACTTT. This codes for CASSLSTGQYNSPLHF.

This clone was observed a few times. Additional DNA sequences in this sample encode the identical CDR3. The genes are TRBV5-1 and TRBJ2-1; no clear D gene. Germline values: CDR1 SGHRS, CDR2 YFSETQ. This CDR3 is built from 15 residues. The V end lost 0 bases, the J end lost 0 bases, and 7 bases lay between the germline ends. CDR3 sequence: CASSLGGSSYNEQFF. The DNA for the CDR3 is TGCGCCAGCAGCTTGGGCGGTAGCTCCTACAATGAGCAGTTCTTC. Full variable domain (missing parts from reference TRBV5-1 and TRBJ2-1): KAGVTQTPRYLIKTRGQQVTLSCSPISGHRSVSWYQQTPGQGLQFLFEYFSETQRNKGNFPGRFSGRQFSNSRSEMNVSTLELGDSALYLCASSLGGSSYNEQFFGPGTRLTVL.

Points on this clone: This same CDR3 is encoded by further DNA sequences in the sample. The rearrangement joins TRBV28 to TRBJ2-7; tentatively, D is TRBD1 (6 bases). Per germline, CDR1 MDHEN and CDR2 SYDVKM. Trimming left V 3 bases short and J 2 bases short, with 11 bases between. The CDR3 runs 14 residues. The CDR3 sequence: CASSFFGQTYEQYF. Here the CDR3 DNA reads TGTGCCAGCAGTTTTTTTGGACAGACCTACGAGCAGTACTTC.

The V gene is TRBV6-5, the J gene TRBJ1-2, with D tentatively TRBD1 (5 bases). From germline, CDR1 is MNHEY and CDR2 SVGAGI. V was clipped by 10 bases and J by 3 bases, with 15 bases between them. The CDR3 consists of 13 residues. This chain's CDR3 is CATLQGIDYGYTF. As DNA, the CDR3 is TGTGCCACCCTGCAGGGTATCGACTATGGCTACACCTTC.

The CDR3 loop reads CAISESTSGSDEQFF. In DNA, the CDR3 is TGTGCCATCAGTGAGTCAACTAGCGGGAGCGATGAGCAGTTCTTC. The rearrangement joins TRBV10-3 to TRBJ2-1, with 11 bases identical to TRBD2. Germline CDR1 reads ENHRY; CDR2 reads SYGVKD. This CDR3 spans 15 amino acids. V was clipped by 0 bases and J by 8 bases; unmatched bases: 3.

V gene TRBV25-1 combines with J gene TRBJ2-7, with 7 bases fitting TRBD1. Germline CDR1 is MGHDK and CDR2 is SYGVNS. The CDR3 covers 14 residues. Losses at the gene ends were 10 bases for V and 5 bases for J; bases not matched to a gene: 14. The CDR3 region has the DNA TGTGCCACCCAGGGGTGGCAGGGGGAGAACGAGCAGTACTTC. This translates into CATQGWQGENEQYF.

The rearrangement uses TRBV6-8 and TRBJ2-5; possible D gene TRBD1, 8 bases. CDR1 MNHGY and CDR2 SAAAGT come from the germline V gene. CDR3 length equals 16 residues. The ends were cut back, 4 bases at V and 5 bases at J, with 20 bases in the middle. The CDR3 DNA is TGTGCCAGCAGTTTTACAGGGGGAGGGTGGGTTGAGACCCAGTACTTC. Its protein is CASSFTGGGWVETQYF.

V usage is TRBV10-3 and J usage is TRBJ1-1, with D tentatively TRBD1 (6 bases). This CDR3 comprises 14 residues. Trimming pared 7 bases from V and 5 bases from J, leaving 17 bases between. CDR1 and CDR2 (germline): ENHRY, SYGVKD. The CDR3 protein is CAITEGGAQTEAFF. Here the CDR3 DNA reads TGTGCCATCACCGAAGGGGGGGCGCAAACTGAAGCTTTCTTT.

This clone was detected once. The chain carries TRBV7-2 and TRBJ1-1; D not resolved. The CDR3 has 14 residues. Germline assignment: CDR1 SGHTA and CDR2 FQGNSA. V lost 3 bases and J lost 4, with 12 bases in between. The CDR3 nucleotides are TGTGCCAGCAGCTTCGAGAGAGGGTCCACTGAAGCTTTCTTT. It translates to CASSFERGSTEAFF.

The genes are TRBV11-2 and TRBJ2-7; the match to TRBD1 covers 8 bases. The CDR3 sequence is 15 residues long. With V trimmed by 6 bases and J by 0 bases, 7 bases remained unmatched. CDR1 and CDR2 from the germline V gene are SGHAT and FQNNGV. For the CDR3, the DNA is TGTGCCAGCAGACAGGGGGTGGGTCTCTCCTACGAGCAGTACTTC. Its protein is CASRQGVGLSYEQYF.

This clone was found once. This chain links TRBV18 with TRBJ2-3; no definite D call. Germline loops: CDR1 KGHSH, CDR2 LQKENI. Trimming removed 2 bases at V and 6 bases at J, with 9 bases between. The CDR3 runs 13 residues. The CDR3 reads CASSPSSWDTQYF. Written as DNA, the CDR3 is TGTGCCAGCTCACCATCTAGTTGGGATACGCAGTATTTT.

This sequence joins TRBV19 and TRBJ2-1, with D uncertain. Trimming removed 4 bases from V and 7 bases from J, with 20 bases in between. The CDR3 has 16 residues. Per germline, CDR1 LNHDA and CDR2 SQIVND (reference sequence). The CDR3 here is CASSTEDGPAVNEQFF. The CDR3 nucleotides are TGTGCCAGTAGTACCGAAGACGGCCCGGCGGTGAATGAGCAGTTCTTC.